This T cell receptor (beta chain) was sequenced in a study of blood T cell repertoires in COVID-19. TCRdb keeps only in-frame clones here, not all; method: immunoSEQ multiplex PCR. The sample lists about 160,000 clones, 85% to 90% seen once, with approximately 7% in the top ten. CDR3 length equals 16 residues. Trimming took off 6 bases at V and 5 bases at J, with 19 bases between the two ends. The germline gives CDR1 KGHDR, CDR2 SFDVKD. The sequencing sample was made of peripheral blood. This chain connects TRBV24-1 to TRBJ1-5; maybe TRBD1 (6 bases). This TCR came from a man aged 45-60 years with active or convalescent COVID-19. CDR3 region: CATSPGAGDGYQPQHF. The CDR3 region has the DNA TGTGCCACCAGTCCCGGCGCAGGGGACGGCTATCAGCCCCAGCATTTT.